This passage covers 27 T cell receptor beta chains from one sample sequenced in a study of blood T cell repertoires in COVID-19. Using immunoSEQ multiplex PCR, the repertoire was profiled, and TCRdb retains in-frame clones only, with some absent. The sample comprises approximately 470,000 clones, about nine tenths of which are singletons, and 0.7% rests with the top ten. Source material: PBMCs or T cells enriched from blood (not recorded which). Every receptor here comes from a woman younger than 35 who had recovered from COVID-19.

CDR3 in amino acids: CASSLDPGGYTF. The CDR3 DNA follows: TGTGCCAGCAGCTTGGACCCGGGAGGCTACACCTTC. V is TRBV5-4 and J is TRBJ1-2; no clear D gene. This CDR3 is 12 amino acids long. The V end lost 0 bases, the J end lost 8 bases, and 8 bases lay between the germline ends. Germline V gives CDR1 SGHNT, CDR2 YYREEE (reference sequence).

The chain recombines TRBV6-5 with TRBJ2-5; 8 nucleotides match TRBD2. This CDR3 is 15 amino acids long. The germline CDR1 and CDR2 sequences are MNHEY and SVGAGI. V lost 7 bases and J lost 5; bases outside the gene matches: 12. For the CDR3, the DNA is TGTGCCAGCACCGAAAGTAGCGGGGATGGGGAGACCCAGTACTTC. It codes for CASTESSGDGETQYF.

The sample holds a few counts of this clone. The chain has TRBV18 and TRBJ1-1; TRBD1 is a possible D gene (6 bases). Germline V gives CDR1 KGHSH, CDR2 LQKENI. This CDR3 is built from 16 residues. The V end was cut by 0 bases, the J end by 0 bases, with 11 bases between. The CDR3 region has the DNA TGTGCCAGCTCACCACCGGCGGGGGCGATGAACACTGAAGCTTTCTTT. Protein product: CASSPPAGAMNTEAFF. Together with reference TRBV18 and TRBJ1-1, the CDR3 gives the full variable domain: NAGVMQNPRHLVRRRGQEARLRCSPMKGHSHVYWYRQLPEEGLKFMVYLQKENIIDESGMPKERFSAEFPKEGPSILRIQQVVRGDSAAYFCASSPPAGAMNTEAFFGQGTRLTVV.

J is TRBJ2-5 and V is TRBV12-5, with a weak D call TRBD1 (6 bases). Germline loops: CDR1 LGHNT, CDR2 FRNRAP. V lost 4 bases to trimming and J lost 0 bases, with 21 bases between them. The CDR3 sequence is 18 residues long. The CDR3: CASGYTVDGQHNQETQYF. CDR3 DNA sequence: TGTGCTAGTGGTTACACAGTGGACGGACAGCATAACCAAGAGACCCAGTACTTC. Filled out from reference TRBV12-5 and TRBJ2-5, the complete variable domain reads DARVTQTPRHKVTEMGQEVTMRCQPILGHNTVFWYRQTMMQGLELLAYFRNRAPLDDSGMPKDRFSAEMPDATLATLKIQPSEPRDSAVYFCASGYTVDGQHNQETQYFGPGTRLLVL.

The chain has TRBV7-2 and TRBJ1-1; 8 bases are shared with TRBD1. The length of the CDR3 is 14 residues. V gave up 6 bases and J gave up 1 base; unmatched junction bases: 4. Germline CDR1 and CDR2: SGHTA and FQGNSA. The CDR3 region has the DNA TGTGCCAGCAGAGACAGGGGTGGGAACACTGAAGCTTTCTTT. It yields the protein CASRDRGGNTEAFF. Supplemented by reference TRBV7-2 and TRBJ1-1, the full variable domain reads GAGVSQSPSNKVTEKGKDVELRCDPISGHTALYWYRQSLGQGLEFLIYFQGNSAPDKSGLPSDRFSAERTGGSVSTLTIQRTQQEDSAVYLCASRDRGGNTEAFFGQGTRLTVV.

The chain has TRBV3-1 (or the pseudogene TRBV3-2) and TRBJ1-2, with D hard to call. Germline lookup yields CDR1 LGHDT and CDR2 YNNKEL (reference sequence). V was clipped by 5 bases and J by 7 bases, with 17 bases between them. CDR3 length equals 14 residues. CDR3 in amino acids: CASSGLGPKAGYTF. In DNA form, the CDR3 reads TGTGCCAGCAGCGGGCTCGGCCCAAAGGCTGGCTACACCTTC.

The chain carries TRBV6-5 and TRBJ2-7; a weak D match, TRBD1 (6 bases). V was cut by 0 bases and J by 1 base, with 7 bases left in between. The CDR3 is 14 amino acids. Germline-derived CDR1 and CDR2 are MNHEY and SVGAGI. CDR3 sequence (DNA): TGTGCCAGCAGTTACTCGGACAGTTCCTACGAGCAGTACTTC. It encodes CASSYSDSSYEQYF.

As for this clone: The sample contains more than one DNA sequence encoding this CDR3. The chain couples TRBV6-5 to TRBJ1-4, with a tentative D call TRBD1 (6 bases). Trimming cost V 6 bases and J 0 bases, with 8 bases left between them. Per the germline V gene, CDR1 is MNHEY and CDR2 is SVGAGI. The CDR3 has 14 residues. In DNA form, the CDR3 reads TGTGCCAGCAGCCGGACAGCAACTAATGAAAAACTGTTTTTT. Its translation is CASSRTATNEKLFF.

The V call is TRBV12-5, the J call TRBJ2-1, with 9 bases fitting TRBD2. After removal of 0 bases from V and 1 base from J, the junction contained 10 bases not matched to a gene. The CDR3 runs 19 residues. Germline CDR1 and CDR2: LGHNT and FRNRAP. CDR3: CASGLVRGSGGRSYNEQFF. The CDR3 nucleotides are TGTGCTAGTGGTTTGGTACGGGGTAGCGGGGGACGTTCCTACAATGAGCAGTTCTTC. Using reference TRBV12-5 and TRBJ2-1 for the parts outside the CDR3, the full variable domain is DARVTQTPRHKVTEMGQEVTMRCQPILGHNTVFWYRQTMMQGLELLAYFRNRAPLDDSGMPKDRFSAEMPDATLATLKIQPSEPRDSAVYFCASGLVRGSGGRSYNEQFFGPGTRLTVL.

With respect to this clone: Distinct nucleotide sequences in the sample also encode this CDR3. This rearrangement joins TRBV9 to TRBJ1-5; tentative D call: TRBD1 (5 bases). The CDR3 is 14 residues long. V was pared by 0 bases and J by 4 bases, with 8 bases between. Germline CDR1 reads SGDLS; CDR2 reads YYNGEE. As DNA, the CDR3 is TGTGCCAGCAGCGTAGATGGGGGGAATCAGCCCCAGCATTTT. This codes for CASSVDGGNQPQHF.

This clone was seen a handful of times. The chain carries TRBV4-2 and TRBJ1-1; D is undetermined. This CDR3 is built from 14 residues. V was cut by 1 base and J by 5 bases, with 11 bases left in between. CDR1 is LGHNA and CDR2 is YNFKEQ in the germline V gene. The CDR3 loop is CASSQGEVVTEAFF. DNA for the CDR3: TGTGCCAGCAGCCAAGGGGAGGTGGTGACTGAAGCTTTCTTT.

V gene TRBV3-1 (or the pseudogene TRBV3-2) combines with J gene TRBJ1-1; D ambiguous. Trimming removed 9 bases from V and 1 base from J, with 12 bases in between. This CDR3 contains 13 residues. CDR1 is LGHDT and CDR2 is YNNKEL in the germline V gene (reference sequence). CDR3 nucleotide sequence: TGTGCCAGTAGCGATCAGTGGAACACTGAAGCTTTCTTT. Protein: CASSDQWNTEAFF.

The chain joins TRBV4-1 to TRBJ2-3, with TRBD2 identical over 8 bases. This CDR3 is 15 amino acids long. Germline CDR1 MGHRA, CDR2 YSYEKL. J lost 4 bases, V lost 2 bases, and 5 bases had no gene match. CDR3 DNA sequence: TGCGCCAGCAGCCAATTCCGACTAGCGCCAGATACGCAGTATTTT. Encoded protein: CASSQFRLAPDTQYF.

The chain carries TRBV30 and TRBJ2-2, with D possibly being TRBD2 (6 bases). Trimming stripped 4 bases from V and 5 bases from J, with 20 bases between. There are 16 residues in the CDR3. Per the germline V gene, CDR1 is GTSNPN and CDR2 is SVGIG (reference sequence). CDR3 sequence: CAWTRDSLDDTGELFF. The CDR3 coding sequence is TGTGCCTGGACCCGGGACTCTTTAGATGATACCGGGGAGCTGTTTTTT. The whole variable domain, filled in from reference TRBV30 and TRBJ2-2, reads SQTIHQWPATLVQPVGSPLSLECTVEGTSNPNLYWYRQAAGRGLQLLFYSVGIGQISSEVPQNLSASRPQDRQFILSSKKLLLSDSGFYLCAWTRDSLDDTGELFFGEGSRLTVL.

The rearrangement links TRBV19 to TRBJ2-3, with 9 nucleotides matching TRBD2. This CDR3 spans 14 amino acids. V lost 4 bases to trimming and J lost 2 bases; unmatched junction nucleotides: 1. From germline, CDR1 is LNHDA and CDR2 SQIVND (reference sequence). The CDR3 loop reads CASSRTSVTDTQYF. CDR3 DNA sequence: TGTGCCAGTAGTAGGACTAGCGTCACAGATACGCAGTATTTT.

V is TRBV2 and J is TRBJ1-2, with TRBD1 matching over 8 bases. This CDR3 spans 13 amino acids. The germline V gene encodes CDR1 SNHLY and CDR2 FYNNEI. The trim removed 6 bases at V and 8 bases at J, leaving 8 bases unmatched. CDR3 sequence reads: CASRTGAFLGYTF. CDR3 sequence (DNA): TGTGCCAGCAGGACAGGGGCCTTCTTAGGCTACACCTTC. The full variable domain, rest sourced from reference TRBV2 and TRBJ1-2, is EPEVTQTPSHQVTQMGQEVILRCVPISNHLYFYWYRQILGQKVEFLVSFYNNEISEKSEIFDDQFSVERPDGSNFTLKIRSTKLEDSAMYFCASRTGAFLGYTFGSGTRLTVV.

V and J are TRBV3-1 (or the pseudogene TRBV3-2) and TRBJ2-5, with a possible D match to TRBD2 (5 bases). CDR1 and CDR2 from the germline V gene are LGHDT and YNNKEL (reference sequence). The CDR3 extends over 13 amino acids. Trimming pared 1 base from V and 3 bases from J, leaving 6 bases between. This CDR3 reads CASSQGREETQYF. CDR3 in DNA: TGTGCCAGCAGCCAAGGGCGGGAAGAGACCCAGTACTTC.

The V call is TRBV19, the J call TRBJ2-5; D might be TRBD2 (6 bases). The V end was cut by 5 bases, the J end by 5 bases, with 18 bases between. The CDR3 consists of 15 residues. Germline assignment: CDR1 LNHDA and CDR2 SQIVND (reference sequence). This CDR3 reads CASSPKGLRWETQYF. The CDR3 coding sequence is TGTGCCAGTAGTCCGAAGGGACTGAGGTGGGAGACCCAGTACTTC. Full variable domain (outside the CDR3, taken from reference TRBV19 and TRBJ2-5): DGGITQSPKYLFRKEGQNVTLSCEQNLNHDAMYWYRQDPGQGLRLIYYSQIVNDFQKGDIAEGYSVSREKKESFPLTVTSAQKNPTAFYLCASSPKGLRWETQYFGPGTRLLVL.

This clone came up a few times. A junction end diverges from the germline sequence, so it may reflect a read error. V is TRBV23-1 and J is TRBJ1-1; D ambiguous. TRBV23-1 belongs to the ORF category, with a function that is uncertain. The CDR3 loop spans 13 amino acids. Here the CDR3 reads CASSESGRVEAFF. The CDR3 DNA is TGCGCCAGCAGTGAATCAGGTCGGGTTGAAGCTTTCTTT.

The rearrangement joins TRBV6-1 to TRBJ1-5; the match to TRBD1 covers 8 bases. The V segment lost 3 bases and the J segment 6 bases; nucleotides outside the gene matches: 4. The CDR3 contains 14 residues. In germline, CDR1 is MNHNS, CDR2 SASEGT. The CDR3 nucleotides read TGTGCCAGCAGTGAGACAGGGGCGGGTCAGCCCCAGCATTTT. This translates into CASSETGAGQPQHF.

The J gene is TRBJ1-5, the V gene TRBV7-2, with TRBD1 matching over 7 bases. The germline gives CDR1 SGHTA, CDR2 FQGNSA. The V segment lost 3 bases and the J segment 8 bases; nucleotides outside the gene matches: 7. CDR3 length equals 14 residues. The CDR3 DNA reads TGTGCCAGCAGCTTGGTTCCAGGGGGAGAGCCCCAGCATTTT. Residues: CASSLVPGGEPQHF.

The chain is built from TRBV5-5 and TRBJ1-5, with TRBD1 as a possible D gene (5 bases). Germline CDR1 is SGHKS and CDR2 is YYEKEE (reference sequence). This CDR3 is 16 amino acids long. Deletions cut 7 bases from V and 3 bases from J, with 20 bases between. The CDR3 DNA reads TGTGCCAGCGGTGCCGGGGGGAATTACGACAATCAGCCCCAGCATTTT. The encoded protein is CASGAGGNYDNQPQHF.

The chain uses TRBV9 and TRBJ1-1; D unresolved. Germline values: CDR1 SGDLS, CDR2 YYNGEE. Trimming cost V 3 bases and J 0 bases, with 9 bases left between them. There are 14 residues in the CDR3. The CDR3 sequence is CASSAGVLNTEAFF. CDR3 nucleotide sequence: TGTGCCAGCAGCGCCGGGGTCCTGAACACTGAAGCTTTCTTT.

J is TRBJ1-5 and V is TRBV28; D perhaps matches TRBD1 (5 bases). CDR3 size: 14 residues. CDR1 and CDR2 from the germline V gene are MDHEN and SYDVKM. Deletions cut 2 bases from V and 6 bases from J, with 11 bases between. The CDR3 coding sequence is TGTGCCAGCAGTTTACGGCAGCAGGGTCAGCCCCAGCATTTT. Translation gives CASSLRQQGQPQHF. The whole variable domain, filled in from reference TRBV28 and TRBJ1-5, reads DVKVTQSSRYLVKRTGEKVFLECVQDMDHENMFWYRQDPGLGLRLIYFSYDVKMKEKGDIPEGYSVSREKKERFSLILESASTNQTSMYLCASSLRQQGQPQHFGDGTRLSIL.

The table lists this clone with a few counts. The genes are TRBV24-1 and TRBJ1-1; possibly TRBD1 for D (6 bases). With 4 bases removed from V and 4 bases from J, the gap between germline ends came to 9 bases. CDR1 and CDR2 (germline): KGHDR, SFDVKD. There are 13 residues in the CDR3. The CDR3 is CATSDSQGTEAFF. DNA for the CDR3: TGTGCCACCAGTGACTCACAGGGCACTGAAGCTTTCTTT.

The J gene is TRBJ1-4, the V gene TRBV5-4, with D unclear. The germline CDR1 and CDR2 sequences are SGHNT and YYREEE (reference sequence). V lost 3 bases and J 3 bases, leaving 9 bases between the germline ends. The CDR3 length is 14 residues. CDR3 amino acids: CASSSDTANEKLFF. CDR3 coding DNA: TGTGCCAGCAGCTCCGACACGGCTAATGAAAAACTGTTTTTT.

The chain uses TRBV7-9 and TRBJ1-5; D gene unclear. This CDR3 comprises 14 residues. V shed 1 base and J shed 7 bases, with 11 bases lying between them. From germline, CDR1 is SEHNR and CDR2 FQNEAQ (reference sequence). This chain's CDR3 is CASSLGPGTQPQHF. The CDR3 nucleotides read TGTGCCAGCAGCTTAGGGCCGGGAACCCAGCCCCAGCATTTT.